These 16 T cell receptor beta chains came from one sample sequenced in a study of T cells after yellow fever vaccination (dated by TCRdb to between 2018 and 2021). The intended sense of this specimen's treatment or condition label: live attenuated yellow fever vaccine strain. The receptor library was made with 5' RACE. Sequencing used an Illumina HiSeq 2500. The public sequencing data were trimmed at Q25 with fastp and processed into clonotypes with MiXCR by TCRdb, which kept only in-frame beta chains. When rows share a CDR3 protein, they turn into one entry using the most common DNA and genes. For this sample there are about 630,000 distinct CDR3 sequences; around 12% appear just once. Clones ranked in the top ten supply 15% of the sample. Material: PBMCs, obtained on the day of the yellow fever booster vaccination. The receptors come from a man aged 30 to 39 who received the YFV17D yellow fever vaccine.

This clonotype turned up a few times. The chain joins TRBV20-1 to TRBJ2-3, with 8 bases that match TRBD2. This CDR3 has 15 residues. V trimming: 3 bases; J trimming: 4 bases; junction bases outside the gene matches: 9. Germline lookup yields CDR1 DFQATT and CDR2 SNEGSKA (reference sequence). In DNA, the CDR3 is TGCAGTGCTAGTCGTAGCGGGGCTAGTGCAGATACGCAGTATTTT. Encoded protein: CSASRSGASADTQYF.

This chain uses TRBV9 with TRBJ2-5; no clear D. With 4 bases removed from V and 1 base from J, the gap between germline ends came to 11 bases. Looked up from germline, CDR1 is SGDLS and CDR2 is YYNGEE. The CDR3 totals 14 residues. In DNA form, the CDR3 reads TGTGCCAGCAGCCGGACGACGGGCCAAGAGACCCAGTACTTC. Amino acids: CASSRTTGQETQYF.

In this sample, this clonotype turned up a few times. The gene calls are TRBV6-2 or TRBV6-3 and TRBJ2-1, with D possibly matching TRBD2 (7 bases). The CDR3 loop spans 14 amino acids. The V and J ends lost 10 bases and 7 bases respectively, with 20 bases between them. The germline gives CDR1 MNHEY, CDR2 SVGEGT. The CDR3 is CATLGGVKGNEQFF. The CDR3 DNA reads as TGTGCCACCTTAGGGGGGGTAAAGGGAAATGAGCAGTTCTTC.

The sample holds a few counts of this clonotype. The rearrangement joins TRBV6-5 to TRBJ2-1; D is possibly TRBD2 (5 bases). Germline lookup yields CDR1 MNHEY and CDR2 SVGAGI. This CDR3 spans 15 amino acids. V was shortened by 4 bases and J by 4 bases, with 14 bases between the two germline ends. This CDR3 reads CASSFSLEGYNEQFF. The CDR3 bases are TGTGCCAGCAGTTTCAGCCTAGAGGGATACAATGAGCAGTTCTTC.

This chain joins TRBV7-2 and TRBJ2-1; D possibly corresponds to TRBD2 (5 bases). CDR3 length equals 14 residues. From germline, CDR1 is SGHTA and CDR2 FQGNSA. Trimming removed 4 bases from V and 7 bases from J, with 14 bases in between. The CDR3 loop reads CASSSPSPKNEQFF. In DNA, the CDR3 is TGTGCCAGCAGCTCTCCTAGCCCCAAAAATGAGCAGTTCTTC.

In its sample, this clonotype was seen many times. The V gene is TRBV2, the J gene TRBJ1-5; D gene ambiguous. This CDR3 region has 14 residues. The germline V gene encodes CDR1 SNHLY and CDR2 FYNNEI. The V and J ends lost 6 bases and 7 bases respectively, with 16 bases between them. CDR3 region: CASSMERVGQPQHF. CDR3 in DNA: TGTGCCAGCAGCATGGAAAGGGTTGGGCAGCCCCAGCATTTT. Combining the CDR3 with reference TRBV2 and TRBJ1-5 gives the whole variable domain EPEVTQTPSHQVTQMGQEVILRCVPISNHLYFYWYRQILGQKVEFLVSFYNNEISEKSEIFDDQFSVERPDGSNFTLKIRSTKLEDSAMYFCASSMERVGQPQHFGDGTRLSIL.

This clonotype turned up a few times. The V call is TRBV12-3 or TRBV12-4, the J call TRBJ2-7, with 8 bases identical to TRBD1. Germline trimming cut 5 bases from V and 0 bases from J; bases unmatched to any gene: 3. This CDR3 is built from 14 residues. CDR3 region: CASSRQGNSYEQYF. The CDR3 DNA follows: TGTGCCAGCAGTCGACAGGGGAACTCCTACGAGCAGTACTTC.

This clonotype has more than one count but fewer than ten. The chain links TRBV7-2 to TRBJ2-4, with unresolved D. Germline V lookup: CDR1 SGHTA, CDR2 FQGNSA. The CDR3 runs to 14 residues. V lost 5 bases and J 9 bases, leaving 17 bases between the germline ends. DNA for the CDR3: TGTGCCAGCAGCCCGGAAATTGGGGAAGGCATTCAGTACTTC. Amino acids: CASSPEIGEGIQYF.

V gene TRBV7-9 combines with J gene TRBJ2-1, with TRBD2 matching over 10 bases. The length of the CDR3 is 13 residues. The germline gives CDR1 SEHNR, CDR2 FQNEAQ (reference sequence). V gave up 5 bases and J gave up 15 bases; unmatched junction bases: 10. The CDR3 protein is CASSPESGRVLFF. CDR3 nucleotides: TGTGCCAGCAGCCCCGAGAGCGGGAGGGTGCTGTTCTTC.

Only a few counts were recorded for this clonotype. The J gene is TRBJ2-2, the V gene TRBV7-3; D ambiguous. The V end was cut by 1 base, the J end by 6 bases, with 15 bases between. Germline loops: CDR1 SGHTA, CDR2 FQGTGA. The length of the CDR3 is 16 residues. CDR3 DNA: TGTGCCAGCAGCTTAAATGCGGCTAGTGGAGCCGGGGAGCTGTTTTTT. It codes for CASSLNAASGAGELFF.

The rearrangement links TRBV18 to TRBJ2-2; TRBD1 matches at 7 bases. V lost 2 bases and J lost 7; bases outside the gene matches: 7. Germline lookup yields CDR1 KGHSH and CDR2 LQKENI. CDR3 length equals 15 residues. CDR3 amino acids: CASSPGQAGHGELFF. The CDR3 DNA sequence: TGTGCCAGCTCACCAGGACAGGCCGGGCACGGGGAGCTGTTTTTT.

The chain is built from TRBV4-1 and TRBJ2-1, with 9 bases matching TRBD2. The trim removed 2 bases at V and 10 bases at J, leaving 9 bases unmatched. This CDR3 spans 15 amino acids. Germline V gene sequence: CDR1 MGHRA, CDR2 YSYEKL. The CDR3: CASSQHAVAGEEQFF. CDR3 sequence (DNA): TGCGCCAGCAGCCAACATGCGGTAGCGGGAGAGGAGCAGTTCTTC.

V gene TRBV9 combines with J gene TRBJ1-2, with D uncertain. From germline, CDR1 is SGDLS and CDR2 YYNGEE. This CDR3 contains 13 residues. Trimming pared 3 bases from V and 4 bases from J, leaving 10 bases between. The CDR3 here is CASSEGLGYGYTF. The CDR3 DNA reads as TGTGCCAGCAGCGAAGGGCTTGGCTATGGCTACACCTTC.

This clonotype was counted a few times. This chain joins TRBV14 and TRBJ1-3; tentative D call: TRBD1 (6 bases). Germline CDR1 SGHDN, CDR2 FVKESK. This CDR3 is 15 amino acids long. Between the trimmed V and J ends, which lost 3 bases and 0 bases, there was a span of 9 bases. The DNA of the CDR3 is TGTGCCAGCAGCCACGGACAGTTCTCTGGAAACACCATATATTTT. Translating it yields CASSHGQFSGNTIYF.

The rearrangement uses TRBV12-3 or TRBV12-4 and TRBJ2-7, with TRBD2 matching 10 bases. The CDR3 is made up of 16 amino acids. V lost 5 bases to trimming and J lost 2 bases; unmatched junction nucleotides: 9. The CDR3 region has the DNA TGTGCCAGCAGTCTCATAGCGGGAGGCCTTCCCTACGAGCAGTACTTC. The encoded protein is CASSLIAGGLPYEQYF.

CDR3 nucleotides: TGTGCCAGCAGCCTTCCGGGACAATCGAACACCGGGGAGCTGTTTTTT. Encoded protein: CASSLPGQSNTGELFF. The chain combines TRBV11-2 with TRBJ2-2; D possibly corresponds to TRBD1 (6 bases). Germline loops: CDR1 SGHAT, CDR2 FQNNGV. This CDR3 comprises 16 residues. V was pared by 5 bases and J by 0 bases, with 13 bases between.